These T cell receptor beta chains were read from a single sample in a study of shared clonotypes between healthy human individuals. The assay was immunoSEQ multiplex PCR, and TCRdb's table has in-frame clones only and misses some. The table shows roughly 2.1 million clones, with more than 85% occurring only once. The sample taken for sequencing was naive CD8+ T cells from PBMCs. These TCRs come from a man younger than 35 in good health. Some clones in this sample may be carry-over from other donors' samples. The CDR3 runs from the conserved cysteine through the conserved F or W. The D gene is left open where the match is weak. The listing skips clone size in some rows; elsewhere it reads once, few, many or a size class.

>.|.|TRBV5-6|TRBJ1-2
TGTGCCAGCAGCTTGTCGAGAGGCTACACCTTC
CASSLSRGYTF
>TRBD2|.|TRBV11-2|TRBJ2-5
TGTGCCAGCAGCACCCCCCGTGGGAGCGGGATGGTGGAGACCCAGTACTTC
CASSTPRGSGMVETQYF
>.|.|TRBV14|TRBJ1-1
TGTGCCAGCAGCCAAGTAAGGATTCAAAGGGGGAACACTGAAGCTTTCTTT
CASSQVRIQRGNTEAFF
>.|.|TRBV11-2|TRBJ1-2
TGTGCCAGCAGCGTGGGGGCCGGCTTCTACACCTTC
CASSVGAGFYTF
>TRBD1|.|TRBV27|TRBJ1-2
TGTGCCAGCAGTTTATCCCGACAGGGGGTCTATGGCTACACCTTC
CASSLSRQGVYGYTF
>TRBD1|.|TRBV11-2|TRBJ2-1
TGTGCCAGCAGCATGCGGGACAGGGTTTACGGTGAGCAGTTCTTC
CASSMRDRVYGEQFF
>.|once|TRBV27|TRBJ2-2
TGTGCCAGCAGTGTAAAATCGAATACCGGGGAGCTGTTTTTT
CASSVKSNTGELFF
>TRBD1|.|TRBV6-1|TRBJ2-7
TGTGCCAGCCAGGACAGGTCCCTCTACGAGCAGTACTTC
CASQDRSLYEQYF
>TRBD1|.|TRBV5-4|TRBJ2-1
TGTGCCAGCAGCTCCAGGGGGCGGGAAAATGAGCAGTTCTTC
CASSSRGRENEQFF
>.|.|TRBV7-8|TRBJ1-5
TGTGCCAGCAGCTTTGGCAGGGCCTTAAATCAGCCCCAGCATTTT
CASSFGRALNQPQHF
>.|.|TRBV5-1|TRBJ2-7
TGCGCCAGCAGCTTGGGCAGGGGCCAACTCTACGAGCAGTACTTC
CASSLGRGQLYEQYF
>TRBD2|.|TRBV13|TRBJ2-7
TGTGCCAGCAGCCCAACCGGGACTAGCGGCGCCTACGAGCAGTACTTC
CASSPTGTSGAYEQYF
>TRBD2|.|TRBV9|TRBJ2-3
TGTGCCAGCAGCAGACCGACTAGCTCGGATACGCAGTATTTT
CASSRPTSSDTQYF
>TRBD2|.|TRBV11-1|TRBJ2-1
TGTGCCAGCAGCGGCCGGGACTACCGTGTCGGTCAGTTCTTC
CASSGRDYRVGQFF
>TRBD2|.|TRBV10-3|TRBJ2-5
TGTGCCATCAGCCCCCAGTCGGGGGGAGGAGAGACCCAGTACTTC
CAISPQSGGGETQYF
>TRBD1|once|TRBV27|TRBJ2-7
TGTGCCAGCAGACTACAGGGGGCCAGTCTATACTACGAGCAGTACTTC
CASRLQGASLYYEQYF
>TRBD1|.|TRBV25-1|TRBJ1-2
TGTGCCAGCAGTGAATCCTGGACAGGGTCAAACTATGGCTACACCTTC
CASSESWTGSNYGYTF
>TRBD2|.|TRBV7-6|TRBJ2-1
TGTGCCAGCAGCAAAATAGCGGGAGGCCCCTACAATGAGCAGTTCTTC
CASSKIAGGPYNEQFF
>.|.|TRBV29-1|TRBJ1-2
TGCAGCGTTGAAGATCTTCTGGAGGAGGCTAACTATGGCTACACCTTC
CSVEDLLEEANYGYTF
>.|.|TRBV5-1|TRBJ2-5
TGCGCCAGCAGGATTGGACGGGGGATCGGGGAGCAGTACTTC
CASRIGRGIGEQYF
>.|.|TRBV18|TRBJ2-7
TGTGCCAGCTCACCACCGTCCTCCTACGAGCAGTACTTC
CASSPPSSYEQYF
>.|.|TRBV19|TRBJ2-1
TGTGCCACCGCAATAGGGGTACATGAGCAGTTCTTC
CATAIGVHEQFF
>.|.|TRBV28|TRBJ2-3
TGTGCCAGCAGTTCCCCCGGAGTTACAGATACGCAGTATTTT
CASSSPGVTDTQYF
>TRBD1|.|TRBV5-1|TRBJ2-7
TGCGCCAGCAGCTTAGGGGGCCCCTACGAGCAGTACTTC
CASSLGGPYEQYF